Below, one TCR beta chain is given with its context. Its antigen is still unknown. Per the germline V gene, CDR1 is SGHTA and CDR2 is FQGTGA. V was clipped by 5 bases and J by 3 bases, with 10 bases between them. This CDR3 is built from 13 residues. The sample is drawn from a study of chemoradiotherapy in HPV16-positive cancers. Assay used: immunoSEQ multiplex PCR; TCRdb lists only in-frame clones, some missing. The profile shows 5,000 to 7,500 clones, 65% to 90% of them singletons. Repeated repertoire sampling spanned the course of chemoradiotherapy. General observations from the study: Candidate HPV-specific clones and E7-related TCR motifs grew in tumor during treatment. HPV-specific T cells were functionally defined from only a couple of HPV16-positive patients.

V usage is TRBV7-3 and J usage is TRBJ1-1; D is possibly TRBD1 (6 bases). Specimen: tumor tissue, collected from a patient who underwent chemoradiotherapy. This TCR came from a human donor with HPV-associated anogenital cancer. The CDR3 DNA reads TGTGCCAGCAGCCCCGACAGGTACACTGAAGCTTTCTTT. Translated: CASSPDRYTEAFF.